The 24 T cell receptor beta chains reported below all come from one sample, sequenced in a study of Ad26.COV2.S vaccination and SARS-CoV-2 variants. Treatment here: 15 to 20 received Ad26.COV2.S at low or high dose, single or two shots; about five received placebo; per-sample allocation not given. The study sampled participants on day 63 after the first vaccine or placebo injection. Assay used: immunoSEQ multiplex PCR; TCRdb lists only in-frame clones, some missing. The sample has around 300,000 clones, roughly 89% seen once. The sequencing used peripheral blood, collected in a trial of Ad26.COV2.S vaccine versus placebo. Every receptor here comes from a person aged 18-60 years who received the Ad26.COV2.S COVID-19 vaccine or a placebo.

CDR3 coding DNA: TGTGCCAGCAGGTCGCAGGGCCCCAACACCGGGGAGCTGTTTTTT. Amino acid sequence: CASRSQGPNTGELFF. This chain connects TRBV11-3 to TRBJ2-2, with D tentatively TRBD1 (5 bases). Trimming shortened V by 6 bases and J by 2 bases, and 13 bases separated the two germline ends. The CDR3 sequence is 15 residues long. CDR1 and CDR2 from the germline V gene are SGHNT and YENEEA.

This clone was recorded once. The chain couples TRBV12-3 or TRBV12-4 to TRBJ1-5; D is undetermined. The ends were cut back, 4 bases at V and 4 bases at J, with 8 bases in the middle. The CDR3 extends over 13 amino acids. The CDR3 protein is CASSSQENQPQHF. CDR3 bases: TGTGCCAGCAGTTCCCAGGAAAATCAGCCCCAGCATTTT.

The chain has TRBV3-1 (or the pseudogene TRBV3-2) and TRBJ2-7; maybe TRBD1 (5 bases). This CDR3 contains 17 residues. The germline V and J ends were trimmed by 4 bases and 2 bases, with 21 bases remaining between them. Germline CDR1 is LGHDT and CDR2 is YNNKEL (reference sequence). The CDR3: CASSRYRPDIPTYEQYF. CDR3 sequence (DNA): TGTGCCAGCAGCCGCTACAGACCGGACATCCCTACCTACGAGCAGTACTTC.

The chain employs TRBV4-3 and TRBJ2-2; the D is unclear. Trimming cost V 4 bases and J 1 base, with 7 bases left between them. CDR1 and CDR2 from the germline V gene are LGHNA and YSLEER. This CDR3 is built from 14 residues. Here the CDR3 DNA reads TGCGCCAGCAGCCCACAGCAGAACACCGGGGAGCTGTTTTTT. It codes for CASSPQQNTGELFF.

J is TRBJ1-5 and V is TRBV2; maybe TRBD1 (5 bases). The CDR3 runs to 13 residues. From germline, CDR1 is SNHLY and CDR2 FYNNEI. Trimming shortened V by 6 bases and J by 14 bases, and 20 bases separated the two germline ends. The CDR3 region has the DNA TGTGCCAGCAGGGGAGGACCGGGACTGACGAAGCATTTT. Residues: CASRGGPGLTKHF.

The chain employs TRBV6-1 and TRBJ1-5, with D tentatively TRBD1 (5 bases). CDR3 size: 14 residues. The V gene lost 3 bases and the J gene lost 3 bases, with 9 bases spanning the gap. Germline assignment: CDR1 MNHNS and CDR2 SASEGT. The CDR3 loop is CASSEGLSNQPQHF. Written as DNA, the CDR3 is TGTGCCAGCAGTGAGGGGCTCTCCAATCAGCCCCAGCATTTT.

This chain connects TRBV2 to TRBJ2-5; 14 bases map to TRBD2. V lost 7 bases, J lost 3 bases, and 4 bases stayed unmatched. CDR3 length: 15 amino acids. Germline CDR1 is SNHLY and CDR2 is FYNNEI. The CDR3 sequence: CASKGTSGGKETQYF. CDR3 sequence (DNA): TGTGCCAGCAAGGGGACTAGCGGGGGTAAAGAGACCCAGTACTTC.

The rearrangement joins TRBV3-1 (or the pseudogene TRBV3-2) to TRBJ2-3; 12 positions match TRBD2. Trimming at V came to 1 base and at J to 1 base, leaving 0 bases not matched to a gene. Germline V gives CDR1 LGHDT, CDR2 YNNKEL (reference sequence). The CDR3 has 16 residues. The CDR3 spells CASSQGLAGGTDTQYF. CDR3 nucleotide sequence: TGTGCCAGCAGCCAAGGACTAGCGGGGGGCACAGATACGCAGTATTTT.

This clone occurred once. The CDR3 region has the DNA TGTGCCAGCAGCCCCTCCGCCGGGACGGTGACCTACGAGCAGTACTTC. Encoded protein: CASSPSAGTVTYEQYF. The chain carries TRBV9 and TRBJ2-7; D may correspond to TRBD1 or TRBD2 (5 bases each). The CDR3 runs 16 residues. V dropped 4 bases and J dropped 2 bases, with 19 bases sitting between them. Germline CDR1 reads SGDLS; CDR2 reads YYNGEE.

This chain links TRBV27 with TRBJ1-1; 11 positions agree with TRBD1. Looked up from germline, CDR1 is MNHEY and CDR2 is SMNVEV (reference sequence). Losses at the gene ends were 5 bases for V and 1 base for J; bases not matched to a gene: 12. The CDR3 consists of 18 residues. This CDR3 is CASSLRRDRGFRNTEAFF. CDR3 in DNA: TGTGCCAGCAGTCTACGCCGGGACAGGGGGTTCCGGAACACTGAAGCTTTCTTT.

The chain links TRBV14 to TRBJ2-3; 8 bases line up with TRBD2. There are 15 residues in the CDR3. The germline V gene has CDR1 SGHDN and CDR2 FVKESK. V lost 1 base, J lost 5 bases, and 5 bases stayed unmatched. In DNA form, the CDR3 reads TGTGCCAGCAGCCAAGTGCGGGAGGCGAAAGATACGCAGTATTTT. Translated: CASSQVREAKDTQYF.

The J gene is TRBJ1-3, the V gene TRBV10-3, with a tentative D call TRBD1 (5 bases). Per the germline V gene, CDR1 is ENHRY and CDR2 is SYGVKD. The V gene lost 11 bases and the J gene lost 3 bases, with 11 bases spanning the gap. The CDR3 consists of 12 residues. Here the CDR3 reads CAVGTIGNTIYF. The DNA for the CDR3 is TGTGCCGTCGGGACGATTGGAAACACCATATATTTT.

In this sample, this clone turned up many times. The genes are TRBV6-6 and TRBJ2-7; 8 bases are a match to TRBD1. V was clipped by 0 bases and J by 4 bases; unmatched bases: 5. This CDR3 is built from 15 residues. CDR1 and CDR2 (germline): MNHNY, SVGAGI (reference sequence). CDR3 protein: CASSYSSGGAYEQYF. As DNA, the CDR3 is TGTGCCAGCAGTTACTCGTCAGGGGGCGCGTACGAGCAGTACTTC.

Only one count was recorded for this clone. V is TRBV7-2 and J is TRBJ1-6, with D unresolved. V was trimmed by 5 bases and J by 7 bases, leaving 9 bases between them. This CDR3 has 13 residues. In germline, CDR1 is SGHTA, CDR2 FQGNSA. This chain's CDR3 is CASSPYQNSPLHF. Here the CDR3 DNA reads TGTGCCAGCAGCCCCTACCAGAATTCACCCCTCCACTTT. Full variable domain (outside the CDR3, taken from reference TRBV7-2 and TRBJ1-6): GAGVSQSPSNKVTEKGKDVELRCDPISGHTALYWYRQSLGQGLEFLIYFQGNSAPDKSGLPSDRFSAERTGGSVSTLTIQRTQQEDSAVYLCASSPYQNSPLHFGNGTRLTVT.

The chain combines TRBV28 with TRBJ1-1; D is perhaps TRBD1 (5 bases). V lost 5 bases to trimming and J lost 3 bases, with 7 bases between them. CDR1 and CDR2 from the germline V gene are MDHEN and SYDVKM. The CDR3 runs 12 residues. CDR3 sequence: CASSRQYTEAFF. CDR3 DNA: TGTGCCAGCAGTCGACAGTACACTGAAGCTTTCTTT.

The chain recombines TRBV19 with TRBJ2-5; possibly TRBD1 or TRBD2 for D (5 bases each). Looked up from germline, CDR1 is LNHDA and CDR2 is SQIVND (reference sequence). The CDR3 covers 15 residues. The V end was cut by 3 bases, the J end by 2 bases, with 13 bases between. CDR3 residues: CASSIGAGAQETQYF. The DNA of the CDR3 is TGTGCCAGTAGTATTGGTGCCGGGGCTCAAGAGACCCAGTACTTC.

The chain links TRBV3-1 (or the pseudogene TRBV3-2) to TRBJ2-5; tentative D call: TRBD1 (5 bases). This CDR3 has 14 residues. CDR1 is LGHDT and CDR2 is YNNKEL in the germline V gene (reference sequence). With 5 bases removed from V and 4 bases from J, the gap between germline ends came to 14 bases. CDR3 protein: CASSWTSTSETQYF. DNA for the CDR3: TGTGCCAGCAGCTGGACAAGTACATCAGAGACCCAGTACTTC.

The rearrangement joins TRBV7-9 to TRBJ2-1; the D is unclear. The CDR3 totals 18 residues. Germline values: CDR1 SEHNR, CDR2 FQNEAQ (reference sequence). V lost 1 base and J lost 5, with 21 bases in between. The chain's CDR3 is CASSLGGLQRQGNNEQFF. CDR3 DNA sequence: TGTGCCAGCAGCTTAGGTGGCCTCCAGCGTCAAGGGAACAATGAGCAGTTCTTC.

V usage is TRBV30 and J usage is TRBJ1-3; possibly TRBD1 for D (5 bases). This CDR3 has 12 residues. The germline V gene encodes CDR1 GTSNPN and CDR2 SVGIG (reference sequence). V gave up 4 bases and J gave up 4 bases, with 8 bases separating them. CDR3 nucleotides: TGTGCCTGGACAGGGTGGGGAAACACCATATATTTT. Its protein product is CAWTGWGNTIYF.

The table lists this clone with a few counts. The chain employs TRBV21-1 and TRBJ2-7; no check of the table's D call, TRBD2, against the DNA was made. TRBV21-1 is termed a pseudogene. This CDR3 contains 16 residues. CDR3 DNA sequence: TGTGCCAGCAGCTTAAACGGGACTAGCGGTACCTACGAGCAGTACTTC. This gives the protein CASSLNGTSGTYEQYF.

The gene calls are TRBV28 and TRBJ1-2, with 9 bases that match TRBD1. V dropped 2 bases and J dropped 4; count of bases not matched to a gene: 5. CDR3 length: 15 amino acids. From germline, CDR1 is MDHEN and CDR2 SYDVKM. As DNA, the CDR3 is TGTGCCAGCAGTTTAGCCGACAGGGGGTTCTATGGCTACACCTTC. Its protein product is CASSLADRGFYGYTF.

This chain uses TRBV19 with TRBJ2-5; D is tentatively TRBD1 or TRBD2 (6 bases each). There are 15 residues in the CDR3. V gave up 3 bases and J gave up 5 bases, with 16 bases separating them. Germline loops: CDR1 LNHDA, CDR2 SQIVND (reference sequence). The DNA for the CDR3 is TGTGCCAGTAGTATTAATTGGGGGGCGCATGAGACCCAGTACTTC. It translates to CASSINWGAHETQYF.

DNA of the CDR3: TGTGCCACCAGCAGAGTTGGGACAGGTGGCTTTAGCATCGGTCAGCCCCAGCATTTT. It specifies CATSRVGTGGFSIGQPQHF. The V and J genes are TRBV15 and TRBJ1-5, with 8 bases matching TRBD1. Germline CDR1 is LNHNV and CDR2 is YYDKDF (reference sequence). V gave up 1 base and J gave up 6 bases; unmatched junction bases: 17. The CDR3 runs 19 residues.

The gene calls are TRBV21-1 and TRBJ2-7; the DNA was not compared with TRBD2, the D call given in the table. TRBV21-1 is a recognized pseudogene. The CDR3 runs to 16 residues. In nucleotides, the CDR3 is TGTGCCAGCAGCAAAACCGGGAGGAGGGCCCCCTACGAGCAGTACTTC. Translation gives CASSKTGRRAPYEQYF.